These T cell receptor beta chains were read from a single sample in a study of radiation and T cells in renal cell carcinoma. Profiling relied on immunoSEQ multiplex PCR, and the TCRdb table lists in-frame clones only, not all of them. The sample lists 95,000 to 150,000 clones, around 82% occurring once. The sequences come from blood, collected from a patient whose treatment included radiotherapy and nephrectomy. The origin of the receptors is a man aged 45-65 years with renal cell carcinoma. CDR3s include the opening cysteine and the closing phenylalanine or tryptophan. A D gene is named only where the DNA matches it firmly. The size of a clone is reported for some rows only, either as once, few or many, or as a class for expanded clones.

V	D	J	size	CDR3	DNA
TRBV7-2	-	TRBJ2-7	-	CASSLGSVPYEQYF	TGTGCCAGCAGCTTGGGAAGTGTCCCCTACGAGCAGTACTTC
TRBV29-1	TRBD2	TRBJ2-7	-	CSAGAGVAKEQYF	TGCAGTGCCGGTGCGGGAGTTGCGAAGGAGCAGTACTTC
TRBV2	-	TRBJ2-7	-	CASSERPSKQYF	TGTGCCAGCAGTGAACGGCCTAGTAAGCAGTACTTC
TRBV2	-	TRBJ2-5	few	CASKYEETQYF	TGTGCCAGCAAATACGAAGAGACCCAGTACTTC
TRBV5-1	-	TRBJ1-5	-	CASSLGTNQPQHF	TGCGCCAGCAGCTTAGGTACCAATCAGCCCCAGCATTTT
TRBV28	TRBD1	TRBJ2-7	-	CASSFPDRGTYEQYF	TGTGCCAGCAGTTTTCCGGACAGGGGAACCTACGAGCAGTACTTC
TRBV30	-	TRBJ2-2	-	CAWSFVAGELFF	TGTGCCTGGAGTTTTGTGGCCGGGGAGCTGTTTTTT
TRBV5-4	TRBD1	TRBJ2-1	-	CASSRQGANEQFF	TGTGCCAGCAGCAGGCAGGGGGCCAATGAGCAGTTCTTC
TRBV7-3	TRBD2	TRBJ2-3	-	CASSPKGLAGGGDTQYF	TGTGCCAGCAGCCCGAAGGGACTAGCGGGAGGCGGGGATACGCAGTATTTT
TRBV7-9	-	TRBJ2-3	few	CASRHFASTDTQYF	TGTGCCAGCAGGCATTTTGCTAGCACAGATACGCAGTATTTT
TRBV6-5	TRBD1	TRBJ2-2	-	CASSPGTGVTGELFF	TGTGCCAGCAGCCCCGGGACAGGGGTTACCGGGGAGCTGTTTTTT
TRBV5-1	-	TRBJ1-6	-	CASRESTQGYNSPLHF	TGCGCCAGCAGGGAATCTACACAGGGTTATAATTCACCCCTCCACTTT
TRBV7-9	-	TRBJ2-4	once	CASSLGPPEDF	TGTGCCAGCAGCTTAGGACCCCCGGAGGACTTC
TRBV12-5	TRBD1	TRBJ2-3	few	CASGFRTGTDGTQYF	TGTGCTAGTGGTTTTCGTACCGGGACAGACGGGACGCAGTATTTT
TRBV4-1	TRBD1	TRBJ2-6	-	CASSPWGGQGSSGANVLTF	TGCGCCAGCAGCCCTTGGGGGGGACAGGGGAGCTCTGGGGCCAACGTCCTGACTTTC
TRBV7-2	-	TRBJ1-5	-	CASSSTGINQPQHF	TGTGCCAGCAGCAGCACAGGGATCAATCAGCCCCAGCATTTT
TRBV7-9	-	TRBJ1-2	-	CASSRLVSFTEINYGYTF	TGTGCCAGCAGCCGTTTAGTCTCATTCACAGAGATAAACTATGGCTACACCTTC
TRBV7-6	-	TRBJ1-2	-	CASSLGEGGYGYTF	TGTGCCAGCAGCTTAGGAGAGGGTGGATATGGCTACACCTTC
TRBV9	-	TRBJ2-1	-	CASSVERITYNEQFF	TGTGCCAGCAGCGTAGAGAGAATTACCTACAATGAGCAGTTCTTC
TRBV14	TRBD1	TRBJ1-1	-	CASSQKGGQGVAFF	TGTGCCAGCAGCCAAAAAGGGGGACAGGGGGTAGCTTTCTTT
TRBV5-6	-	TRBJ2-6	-	CASSVGGSGANVLTF	TGTGCCAGCAGCGTCGGAGGGTCTGGGGCCAACGTCCTGACTTTC
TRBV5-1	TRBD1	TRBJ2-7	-	CASSLALMTGASYEQYF	TGCGCCAGCAGCTTGGCCCTGATGACAGGGGCTTCCTACGAGCAGTACTTC
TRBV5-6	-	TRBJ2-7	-	CASSPDSSYEQYF	TGTGCCAGCAGCCCGGATTCCTCCTACGAGCAGTACTTC
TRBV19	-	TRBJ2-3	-	CASSIGRSFTDTQYF	TGTGCCAGTAGTATTGGCAGGTCGTTCACAGATACGCAGTATTTT
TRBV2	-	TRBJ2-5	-	CASQERVPTQYF	TGTGCCAGCCAAGAGCGGGTCCCGACCCAGTACTTC
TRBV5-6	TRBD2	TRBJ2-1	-	CASSAGTSSNEQFF	TGTGCCAGCAGCGCGGGGACTAGCAGCAATGAGCAGTTCTTC
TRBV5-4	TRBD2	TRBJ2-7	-	CASSGGGTDYEQYF	TGTGCCAGCAGCGGGGGGGGGACCGACTACGAGCAGTACTTC
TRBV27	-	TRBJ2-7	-	CASSFGSSGEQYF	TGTGCCAGCAGTTTTGGTAGCTCGGGGGAGCAGTACTTC
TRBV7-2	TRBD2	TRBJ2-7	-	CASSLAGTSDEQYF	TGTGCCAGCAGCTTAGCCGGGACTAGCGACGAGCAGTACTTC
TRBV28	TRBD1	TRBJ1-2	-	CASTSRGAQGSYGYTF	TGTGCCAGCACCTCCCGGGGAGCACAGGGGAGCTATGGCTACACCTTC
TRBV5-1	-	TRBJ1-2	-	CASSFLAGLDGYTF	TGCGCCAGCAGCTTTTTGGCAGGGCTTGATGGCTACACCTTC
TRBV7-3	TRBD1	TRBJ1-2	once	CASSGHLQGVYGYTF	TGTGCCAGCAGCGGACACCTACAGGGGGTCTATGGCTACACCTTC
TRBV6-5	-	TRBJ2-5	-	CASSQAIKETQYF	TGTGCCAGCAGCCAAGCCATAAAAGAGACCCAGTACTTC
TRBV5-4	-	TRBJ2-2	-	CASSLRLPGTGELFF	TGTGCCAGCAGCTTGAGGCTCCCAGGCACCGGGGAGCTGTTTTTT
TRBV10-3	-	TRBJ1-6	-	CAISESSGNRSPLHF	TGTGCCATCAGTGAGTCATCAGGGAATCGATCACCCCTCCACTTT
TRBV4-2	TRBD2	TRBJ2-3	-	CASSQDFLSGGTDTQYF	TGTGCCAGCAGCCAAGATTTCCTAAGCGGGGGTACAGATACGCAGTATTTT
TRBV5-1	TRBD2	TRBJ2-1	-	CASSLVTSGGINEQFF	TGCGCCAGCAGCTTGGTGACTAGCGGGGGAATCAATGAGCAGTTCTTC
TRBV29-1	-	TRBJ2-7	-	CSAPGTGTSEQYF	TGCAGCGCCCCGGGGACAGGGACTAGCGAGCAGTACTTC